This TCR beta chain was retrieved from a study of T-cell reconstitution after alpha-beta-depleted transplantation in children. The trim removed 5 bases at V and 0 bases at J, leaving 4 bases unmatched. The CDR3 runs to 14 residues. Germline CDR1 reads SQVTM; CDR2 reads ANQGSEA. Unique molecular identifiers were incorporated during preparation of the TCRbeta library. In TCRdb, the PCR reads were re-called with MiXCR into one record per CDR3 protein. The sample includes roughly 300,000 distinct CDR3 sequences, 10% of them seen just once. This clonotype turned up a few times. The chain combines TRBV29-1 with TRBJ2-1; 7 bases map to TRBD2. The source was PBMCs from the stem cell graft donor, collected from the stem cell graft. The source is a human donor who donated a stem cell graft to a child with acute lymphoblastic leukemia. CDR3: CSVLAAHSYNEQFF. CDR3 bases: TGCAGCGTTCTAGCGGCACACTCCTACAATGAGCAGTTCTTC.